Below are 2 T cell receptor beta chains sequenced from a single sample in a study of T cells in Graves' hyperthyroidism and ophthalmopathy. What was amplified from RNA transcripts were TCR beta CDR3 regions. A set of HTBI primers served as the primers for a first-round RT-PCR of the TCR CDR3. MiXCR, applied by TCRdb to the multiplex PCR reads, yields one record per CDR3 protein. The repertoire includes 450,000 to 650,000 distinct CDR3 sequences, over 15% of them detected once, and approximately 16% sits in the top ten. Sequences were obtained from blood. These receptors were obtained from a woman aged 18-29 years with Graves' ophthalmopathy.

This clonotype was detected many times. The chain couples TRBV11-3 to TRBJ2-1; D remains ambiguous. Germline assignment: CDR1 SGHNT and CDR2 YENEEA. Trimming removed 5 bases at V and 5 bases at J, with 7 bases between. This CDR3 is built from 12 residues. CDR3 sequence reads: CASSATHNEQFF. The DNA of the CDR3 is TGTGCCAGCAGCGCCACCCACAATGAGCAGTTCTTC.

The chain carries TRBV5-1 and TRBJ2-3, with 9 bases identical to TRBD1. CDR3 size: 14 residues. V shed 1 base and J 6 bases; nucleotides not matched to a gene: 3. Germline lookup yields CDR1 SGHRS and CDR2 YFSETQ. The CDR3 DNA reads TGCGCCAGCAGCTTGACAGGGGGCTTGGATACGCAGTATTTT. Translated, it gives CASSLTGGLDTQYF.